Listed below are T cell receptor beta chains from one sample, sequenced in a study of cytomegalovirus exposure and HLA in healthy donors. Using immunoSEQ multiplex PCR, the repertoire was profiled, and TCRdb retains in-frame clones only, with some absent. This table has some 69,000 clones, roughly 95% appearing once. The material sequenced was PBMCs. Receptors were obtained from a woman aged 18-29 years in good health and CMV-seropositive. Each CDR3 is given with its conserved first and last residue. A D gene is named only where the DNA matches it firmly. Expanded clones get a size class; other rows say once, few or many, or leave the size out.

V gene	J gene	D gene	clone size	CDR3 DNA	CDR3 protein
TRBV9	TRBJ1-1	.	.	TGTGCCAGCAGCGTTGTTTACAGGGCCACTGAAGCTTTCTTT	CASSVVYRATEAFF
TRBV7-9	TRBJ2-7	.	.	TGTGCCAGCAGCTCCGGTCGGGGGTCCACCGACGAGCAGTACTTC	CASSSGRGSTDEQYF
TRBV6-1	TRBJ2-5	.	.	TGTGCCAGCAGTGACAGGGATGGCCAAGAGACCCAGTACTTC	CASSDRDGQETQYF
TRBV30	TRBJ2-7	TRBD2	.	TGTGCCTGGAGTGTACTAGCGGGAGCCGGCGAGCAGTACTTC	CAWSVLAGAGEQYF
TRBV14	TRBJ2-1	.	.	TGTGCCAGCAGCCATTTAGCGCCCAATGAGCAGTTCTTC	CASSHLAPNEQFF
TRBV28	TRBJ2-1	TRBD2	.	TGTGCCAGCAGTTTCGGCGGGGGGATCAACAATGAGCAGTTCTTC	CASSFGGGINNEQFF
TRBV28	TRBJ2-7	.	.	TGTGCCAGCAGTTTCGGCTTGGACGGGACCTACGAGCAGTACTTC	CASSFGLDGTYEQYF
TRBV4-2	TRBJ2-1	.	.	TGTGCCAGCAGCCAAGAAGGTCGGGGGAATTACAATGAGCAGTTCTTC	CASSQEGRGNYNEQFF
TRBV27	TRBJ2-7	TRBD1	.	TGTGCCAGCAGTTTATACCCGACAGGGTCGGCCCCTGGAGCCGAGCAGTACTTC	CASSLYPTGSAPGAEQYF
TRBV11-2	TRBJ2-2	.	.	TGTGCCAGCAGCTTAGATGTAGGGGGGGATCCCGCCGGGGAGCTGTTTTTT	CASSLDVGGDPAGELFF
TRBV15	TRBJ2-1	TRBD1	.	TGTGCCACCAGCAGAGATCTAGGACAGGGCCTCCATGAGCAGTTCTTC	CATSRDLGQGLHEQFF
TRBV6-5	TRBJ1-1	.	once	TGTGCCAGCAGTTACGCAGGCAAGAACACTGAAGCTTTCTTT	CASSYAGKNTEAFF
TRBV4-1	TRBJ2-3	TRBD2	.	TGCGCCAGCAGCCAAGATGCGTCTAGCGGGAGCCTGACAGATACGCAGTATTTT	CASSQDASSGSLTDTQYF
TRBV15	TRBJ2-2	.	.	TGTGCCACCAGCAGAGGGGGGGGCGTAAACACCGGGGAGCTGTTTTTT	CATSRGGGVNTGELFF
TRBV11-2	TRBJ1-2	.	.	TGTGCCAGCAGCTCACTAAGGGGCCCGGGGGTTAACTATGGCTACACCTTC	CASSSLRGPGVNYGYTF
TRBV29-1	TRBJ2-2	TRBD1	.	TGCAGCGTCCAAGCTGCAGCAGGGGGTGTCGGCGGGGAGCTGTTTTTT	CSVQAAAGGVGGELFF
TRBV7-8	TRBJ1-4	TRBD1	.	TGTGCCAGCACGGAGGAGGGGGCGCGTGTTAATGAAAAACTGTTTTTT	CASTEEGARVNEKLFF
TRBV19	TRBJ1-1	.	.	TGTGCCAGTAGTAGAAAGGGGAAGACTGAAGCTTTCTTT	CASSRKGKTEAFF
TRBV2	TRBJ2-1	TRBD2	.	TGTGCCAGCACCGGGACTAGCGGGAGTTCTGGTGAGCAGTTCTTC	CASTGTSGSSGEQFF
TRBV10-3	TRBJ2-1	TRBD2	.	TGTGCCATCAGTGTTACTAGCGGACACAATGAGCAGTTCTTC	CAISVTSGHNEQFF
TRBV5-1	TRBJ2-7	.	.	TGCGCCAGCAGCCCGGAGGGCAGGGGGATTTACGAGCAGTACTTC	CASSPEGRGIYEQYF
TRBV27	TRBJ2-3	TRBD1	.	TGTGCCAGCAGCACCATCGACAGGGTTAGCACAGATACGCAGTATTTT	CASSTIDRVSTDTQYF
TRBV7-9	TRBJ1-1	.	.	TGTGCCAGCAGCTTAGAGCGGGGGATGAACACTGAAGCTTTCTTT	CASSLERGMNTEAFF
TRBV27	TRBJ2-7	TRBD2	.	TGTGCCAGCAGTTTACGGGGGAGGGCCGTCGAGCAGTACTTC	CASSLRGRAVEQYF
TRBV27	TRBJ2-7	.	.	TGTGCCAGCAGTCTCACCGGCAACAGTAGAAACGAGCAGTACTTC	CASSLTGNSRNEQYF
TRBV5-1	TRBJ2-1	TRBD1	.	TGCGCCAGCAGATTCGGAATAGGGACAGGGGGAAGCAATGAGCAGTTCTTC	CASRFGIGTGGSNEQFF